The 22 T cell receptor beta chains given below trace back to one sample, sequenced in a study of T cell responses to AZD1222 COVID-19 vaccine. Sequencing used immunoSEQ multiplex PCR; TCRdb keeps in-frame clones, though not all of them. The sample has about 180,000 clones, around nine tenths seen once. This specimen was peripheral blood, taken 28 days after the second AZD1222 dose. Receptor source: an adult who received the AZD1222 COVID-19 vaccine.

This chain connects TRBV9 to TRBJ2-7; the match to TRBD2 covers 7 bases. The germline V gene encodes CDR1 SGDLS and CDR2 YYNGEE. After removal of 4 bases from V and 2 bases from J, the junction contained 6 bases not matched to a gene. This CDR3 has 14 amino acids. The CDR3 is CASSRGEVAYEQYF. CDR3 sequence (DNA): TGTGCCAGCAGCCGGGGGGAGGTGGCCTACGAGCAGTACTTC.

The chain recombines TRBV1 with TRBJ2-7; the table gives TRBD1 as D, unverified against the DNA. TRBV1 is termed a pseudogene. The CDR3 spans 13 residues. For the CDR3, the DNA is TGCACCAGCAGCCAAGACAGGGCCTACGAGCAGTACTTC. Translation: CTSSQDRAYEQYF.

The chain links TRBV24-1 to TRBJ2-5, with TRBD1 as a possible D gene (5 bases). Deletions cut 4 bases from V and 2 bases from J, with 10 bases between. CDR3 length: 14 residues. Per the germline V gene, CDR1 is KGHDR and CDR2 is SFDVKD. The CDR3 spells CATSDPRQQETQYF. The CDR3 DNA reads TGTGCCACCAGTGACCCTCGACAGCAAGAGACCCAGTACTTC.

This clone was detected once. The rearrangement links TRBV27 to TRBJ2-3; 10 positions match TRBD2. The CDR3 loop spans 13 amino acids. Germline lookup yields CDR1 MNHEY and CDR2 SMNVEV (reference sequence). V shed 11 bases and J 3 bases; nucleotides not matched to a gene: 5. The CDR3 DNA reads as TGTGCCGCGCAGCGGGAGGGAACAGATACGCAGTATTTT. Translation: CAAQREGTDTQYF.

The chain carries TRBV19 and TRBJ2-1; D is ambiguous. The V end was cut by 5 bases, the J end by 7 bases, with 12 bases between. The CDR3 totals 13 residues. Germline V gene lookup returns CDR1 LNHDA and CDR2 SQIVND (reference sequence). The CDR3 DNA sequence: TGTGCCAGTAGTCGGACCGACCTTAATGAGCAGTTCTTC. It encodes CASSRTDLNEQFF.

This clone was detected once. The J gene is TRBJ1-5, the V gene TRBV2; TRBD1 matches 7 bases. The CDR3 contains 15 residues. CDR1 is SNHLY, CDR2 FYNNEI, per germline. The CDR3 reads CATKGTVISNQPQHF. CDR3 DNA: TGTGCAACAAAAGGGACAGTTATTAGCAATCAGCCCCAGCATTTT.

The chain carries TRBV7-9 and TRBJ2-7; 11 bases fit TRBD2. CDR1 SEHNR and CDR2 FQNEAQ come from the germline V gene (reference sequence). Unmatched junction bases numbered 0, after V lost 4 bases and J lost 4 bases. The CDR3 sequence is 13 residues long. The CDR3 DNA reads as TGTGCCAGCAGCTCTAGCGGGAGGTACGAGCAGTACTTC. Its translation: CASSSSGRYEQYF.

This clone was recorded a few times. V usage is TRBV7-6 and J usage is TRBJ1-1, with a tentative D call TRBD1 (6 bases). Germline loops: CDR1 SGHVS, CDR2 FNYEAQ. V gave up 5 bases and J gave up 0 bases, with 16 bases separating them. This CDR3 comprises 16 residues. The CDR3 is CASSRGGGQMNTEAFF. In DNA, the CDR3 is TGTGCCAGCAGCCGGGGGGGTGGACAGATGAACACTGAAGCTTTCTTT.

The chain is built from TRBV28 and TRBJ1-2; 8 nucleotides agree with TRBD1. The CDR3 is 13 amino acids. V lost 3 bases and J lost 13; bases outside the gene matches: 10. Germline CDR1 reads MDHEN; CDR2 reads SYDVKM. The CDR3: CASSFRNQGAFTF. The DNA of the CDR3 is TGTGCCAGCAGTTTTAGAAATCAGGGGGCCTTCACCTTC.

This chain joins TRBV6-6 and TRBJ1-5; 8 positions agree with TRBD1. Germline CDR1 reads MNHNY; CDR2 reads SVGAGI (reference sequence). The junction had 11 bases not matched to a gene; V was cut back by 9 bases and J by 1 base. The CDR3 covers 16 residues. In DNA form, the CDR3 reads TGTGCCAGTAGACGATCTCAGGGGGCGAGCAATCAGCCCCAGCATTTT. Translating it yields CASRRSQGASNQPQHF.

In this sample, this clone turned up once. V is TRBV7-2 and J is TRBJ2-5; the D gene could be TRBD1 or TRBD2 (7 bases each). In germline, CDR1 is SGHTA, CDR2 FQGNSA. The CDR3 length is 15 residues. Trimming shortened V by 5 bases and J by 1 base, and 14 bases separated the two germline ends. CDR3 DNA: TGTGCCAGCAGCCAGGGGGGACTACTCCAAGAGACCCAGTACTTC. Its translation is CASSQGGLLQETQYF. Based on the CDR3 plus reference TRBV7-2 and TRBJ2-5, the full variable domain is GAGVSQSPSNKVTEKGKDVELRCDPISGHTALYWYRQSLGQGLEFLIYFQGNSAPDKSGLPSDRFSAERTGGSVSTLTIQRTQQEDSAVYLCASSQGGLLQETQYFGPGTRLLVL.

The rearrangement joins TRBV28 to TRBJ1-5; TRBD1 matches 9 bases. CDR1 is MDHEN and CDR2 is SYDVKM in the germline V gene. CDR3 length equals 16 residues. J lost 7 bases, V lost 5 bases, and 12 bases had no gene match. This CDR3 is CASSITGTGMNQPQHF. DNA for the CDR3: TGTGCCAGCAGTATAACCGGGACAGGGATGAACCAGCCCCAGCATTTT.

The chain carries TRBV27 and TRBJ2-7; no definite D call. The CDR3 extends over 12 amino acids. The V gene lost 5 bases and the J gene lost 5 bases, with 10 bases spanning the gap. Germline V gene lookup returns CDR1 MNHEY and CDR2 SMNVEV (reference sequence). DNA for the CDR3: TGTGCCAGCAGTCCGAGCCCGCACGAGCAGTACTTC. Translated: CASSPSPHEQYF.

V is TRBV19 and J is TRBJ2-7; 7 bases are shared with TRBD1. Germline-derived CDR1 and CDR2 are LNHDA and SQIVND (reference sequence). The CDR3 runs 15 residues. J was trimmed by 9 bases and V by 4 bases; bases with no gene match: 15. The CDR3 DNA reads as TGTGCCAGTAGTACCCGGGACAGCTTCCCCAGAGTGCAGTACTTC. Translating it yields CASSTRDSFPRVQYF.

For this clone: One end of the junction varies from germline; a read error may be responsible. The V call is TRBV7-9, the J call TRBJ1-2, with D unresolved. In germline, CDR1 is SEHNR, CDR2 FQNEAQ (reference sequence). The CDR3 runs 12 residues. CDR3 loop: CASSLGESSPGF. CDR3 nucleotide sequence: TGTGCCAGCAGCTTAGGAGAATCCTCACCGGGCTTC.

This chain links TRBV7-6 with TRBJ2-5, with 7 bases identical to TRBD1. CDR1 is SGHVS, CDR2 FNYEAQ, per germline. CDR3 size: 17 residues. V trimming: 1 base; J trimming: 4 bases; junction bases outside the gene matches: 12. This CDR3 reads CASSLVGTALQRETQYF. The DNA for the CDR3 is TGTGCCAGCAGCTTAGTGGGGACAGCCTTGCAAAGAGAGACCCAGTACTTC.

V usage is TRBV7-2 and J usage is TRBJ2-1; 8 bases agree with TRBD2. V trimming: 7 bases; J trimming: 8 bases; junction bases outside the gene matches: 16. CDR3 length: 16 residues. Germline loops: CDR1 SGHTA, CDR2 FQGNSA. CDR3 sequence reads: CASTPQRGGRIDEQFF. The CDR3 region has the DNA TGTGCCAGCACCCCCCAACGGGGCGGGAGGATCGATGAGCAGTTCTTC. Full variable domain (outside the CDR3, taken from reference TRBV7-2 and TRBJ2-1): GAGVSQSPSNKVTEKGKDVELRCDPISGHTALYWYRQSLGQGLEFLIYFQGNSAPDKSGLPSDRFSAERTGGSVSTLTIQRTQQEDSAVYLCASTPQRGGRIDEQFFGPGTRLTVL.

This chain joins TRBV2 and TRBJ2-7; D possibly corresponds to TRBD2 (5 bases). CDR1 and CDR2 from the germline V gene are SNHLY and FYNNEI. This CDR3 region has 15 residues. The germline V and J ends were trimmed by 1 base and 3 bases, with 13 bases remaining between them. CDR3 coding DNA: TGTGCCAGCAGTGAAGGTCTAGCCAAGGGCTACGAGCAGTACTTC. This gives the protein CASSEGLAKGYEQYF. Complete variable domain (other parts from reference TRBV2 and TRBJ2-7): EPEVTQTPSHQVTQMGQEVILRCVPISNHLYFYWYRQILGQKVEFLVSFYNNEISEKSEIFDDQFSVERPDGSNFTLKIRSTKLEDSAMYFCASSEGLAKGYEQYFGPGTRLTVT.

This clone was detected only a few times. Additional DNA sequences in this sample encode the identical CDR3. The chain links TRBV9 to TRBJ2-1, with 7 bases that match TRBD1. V was pared by 0 bases and J by 3 bases, with 3 bases of the junction left unmatched. CDR1 is SGDLS, CDR2 YYNGEE, per germline. The CDR3 runs to 15 residues. In nucleotides, the CDR3 is TGTGCCAGCAGCGTAGACGGGACAGACTACAATGAGCAGTTCTTC. It yields the protein CASSVDGTDYNEQFF.

The chain uses TRBV6-5 and TRBJ2-5; D ambiguous. Germline assignment: CDR1 MNHEY and CDR2 SVGAGI. The CDR3 has 13 amino acids. Trimming stripped 6 bases from V and 6 bases from J, with 14 bases between. Here the CDR3 reads CASRLPGLKTQYF. CDR3 coding DNA: TGTGCCAGCAGACTGCCTGGGTTGAAGACCCAGTACTTC.

The rearrangement uses TRBV19 and TRBJ1-5; D might be TRBD1 (6 bases). V lost 4 bases to trimming and J lost 4 bases, with 8 bases between them. CDR1 LNHDA and CDR2 SQIVND come from the germline V gene (reference sequence). The CDR3 spans 13 residues. CDR3 sequence reads: CASSTQGNQPQHF. CDR3 DNA: TGTGCCAGTAGTACGCAGGGGAATCAGCCCCAGCATTTT.

The chain uses TRBV7-6 and TRBJ2-2; tentative D call: TRBD1 (7 bases). The ends were cut back, 5 bases at V and 2 bases at J, with 15 bases in the middle. Germline loops: CDR1 SGHVS, CDR2 FNYEAQ. The CDR3 is made up of 16 amino acids. In nucleotides, the CDR3 is TGTGCCAGCAGCCCCCGGGGGACAGTTAACACCGGGGAGCTGTTTTTT. This codes for CASSPRGTVNTGELFF.